This TCR beta chain stems from a study of T cell responses to AZD1222 COVID-19 vaccine. Findings of the study overall: Regions 160-218 and 743-854 dominated among vaccine-associated CD4 TCRs spanning spike. The donors showed a predominance of white British ancestry and of females, with possible underestimation of clonal diversity.

Between the trimmed V and J ends, which lost 1 base and 7 bases, there was a span of 8 bases. The CDR3 contains 13 residues. Repertoires were generated with immunoSEQ multiplex PCR, while TCRdb's copy carries only in-frame clones and drops some. Of 75,000 to 90,000 clones listed, almost 80% are singletons. In the case of this clone: Antigen: not known.

This sequence was found in an adult in good health. The sequencing used peripheral blood, collected on day 0 of AZD1222 vaccination. The chain uses TRBV12-3 or TRBV12-4 and TRBJ1-5, with unresolved D. CDR3 amino acids: CASSLGVEQPQHF. The DNA for the CDR3 is TGTGCCAGCAGTTTAGGAGTAGAGCAGCCCCAGCATTTT.